This entry lists 23 T cell receptor beta chains sequenced from one sample in a study of early T cells in non-severe SARS-CoV-2 infection. TCRdb used MiXCR to reprocess the 5' RACE reads, holding one entry per CDR3 protein. The table lists tens of thousands of distinct CDR3 sequences, around 9.6% of them singletons. This sample comprised whole blood, obtained at baseline. These receptors all come from an adult who was a healthcare worker with PCR-confirmed SARS-CoV-2 infection or an uninfected control (not recorded which).

This sequence joins TRBV5-5 and TRBJ2-6; TRBD2 agrees at 8 bases. Trimming cost V 5 bases and J 0 bases; bases outside gene matches: 7. Germline CDR1 is SGHKS and CDR2 is YYEKEE (reference sequence). The length of the CDR3 is 17 residues. The CDR3 loop is CASRTGTSISGANVLTF. The CDR3 DNA is TGTGCCAGCAGAACCGGGACTAGTATCTCTGGGGCCAACGTCCTGACTTTC.

This clonotype was recorded at least ten times. The gene calls are TRBV4-3 and TRBJ1-5, with TRBD1 as a possible D gene (5 bases). The CDR3 runs to 15 residues. The germline V and J ends were trimmed by 0 bases and 7 bases, with 13 bases remaining between them. CDR1 and CDR2 (germline): LGHNA, YSLEER. The CDR3 spells CASSQDGQGGQPQHF. CDR3 in DNA: TGCGCCAGCAGCCAAGATGGTCAGGGCGGCCAGCCCCAGCATTTT.

In this sample, this clonotype turned up many times. This rearrangement joins TRBV11-2 to TRBJ2-5, with 7 positions matching TRBD1. The trim removed 5 bases at V and 3 bases at J, leaving 18 bases unmatched. This CDR3 comprises 18 residues. Germline V gene lookup returns CDR1 SGHAT and CDR2 FQNNGV. CDR3 sequence reads: CASSRRALTGLEKETQYF. DNA of the CDR3: TGTGCCAGCAGCCGACGGGCCCTGACAGGGCTCGAAAAAGAGACCCAGTACTTC.

The chain links TRBV28 to TRBJ2-5; D tentatively fits TRBD1 or TRBD2 (7 bases each). V shed 8 bases and J shed 5 bases, with 18 bases lying between them. This CDR3 comprises 14 residues. Germline V gene sequence: CDR1 MDHEN, CDR2 SYDVKM. CDR3 residues: CASGGDRLQETQYF. In DNA form, the CDR3 reads TGTGCCAGCGGGGGGGACAGATTGCAGGAGACCCAGTACTTC.

In its sample, this clonotype was seen many times. The V and J genes are TRBV5-1 and TRBJ1-5; a possible D gene is TRBD1 (5 bases). Germline CDR1 and CDR2: SGHRS and YFSETQ. The CDR3 has 15 residues. Between the trimmed V and J ends, which lost 0 bases and 6 bases, there was a span of 13 bases. For the CDR3, the DNA is TGCGCCAGCAGCTTGGCGGGGGAAAGGAGTCAGCCCCAGCATTTT. Residues: CASSLAGERSQPQHF.

This clonotype came up a few times. This rearrangement joins TRBV4-1 to TRBJ2-7, with 8 bases aligning to TRBD2. Looked up from germline, CDR1 is MGHRA and CDR2 is YSYEKL. V dropped 4 bases and J dropped 2; count of bases not matched to a gene: 7. The CDR3 length is 15 residues. The CDR3 here is CASSPGLAFPYEQYF. CDR3 sequence (DNA): TGCGCCAGCAGCCCCGGACTAGCTTTCCCCTACGAGCAGTACTTC.

This clonotype was counted at least ten times. The chain carries TRBV3-1 and TRBJ1-1, with D unresolved. The V and J ends lost 0 bases and 0 bases respectively, with 8 bases between them. CDR3 length: 15 amino acids. Per the germline V gene, CDR1 is LGHDT and CDR2 is YNNKEL (reference sequence). This chain's CDR3 is CASSQEGYMNTEAFF. The CDR3 region has the DNA TGTGCCAGCAGCCAAGAAGGATACATGAACACTGAAGCTTTCTTT.

The V and J genes are TRBV11-2 and TRBJ2-3; 7 bases match TRBD2. The junction had 6 bases not matched to a gene; V was cut back by 5 bases and J by 4 bases. Germline lookup yields CDR1 SGHAT and CDR2 FQNNGV. CDR3 length: 14 residues. The CDR3 loop reads CASSTRTSSDTQYF. The CDR3 DNA reads TGTGCCAGCAGCACCCGGACTAGTTCAGATACGCAGTATTTT.

The J gene is TRBJ1-4, the V gene TRBV7-9; 9 positions match TRBD1. This CDR3 is 16 amino acids long. Per the germline V gene, CDR1 is SEHNR and CDR2 is FQNEAQ (reference sequence). Trimming cost V 7 bases and J 8 bases; bases outside gene matches: 14. CDR3 region: CASTLRAGQGIEKLFF. CDR3 nucleotides: TGTGCCAGCACCCTCCGAGCGGGACAGGGTATAGAAAAACTGTTTTTT.

This clonotype was picked up a small number of times. J is TRBJ2-2 and V is TRBV11-2, with 7 bases aligning to TRBD2. The CDR3 spans 15 residues. CDR1 is SGHAT, CDR2 FQNNGV, per germline. V was clipped by 2 bases and J by 6 bases; unmatched bases: 6. The CDR3 spells CASSLRLALAGELFF. In DNA, the CDR3 is TGTGCCAGCAGCTTACGACTAGCCTTGGCCGGGGAGCTGTTTTTT.

This clonotype was counted many times. V is TRBV30 and J is TRBJ2-6; 8 nucleotides line up with TRBD1. V lost 2 bases and J lost 3; bases outside the gene matches: 9. The CDR3 is 17 amino acids. Per germline, CDR1 GTSNPN and CDR2 SVGIG (reference sequence). CDR3 region: CAWSLGRGPNGANVLTF. The DNA for the CDR3 is TGTGCCTGGAGTTTGGGCAGGGGGCCTAATGGGGCCAACGTCCTGACTTTC.

J is TRBJ2-1 and V is TRBV7-2; tentative D call: TRBD2 (5 bases). CDR1 SGHTA and CDR2 FQGNSA come from the germline V gene. The CDR3 contains 19 residues. V gave up 4 bases and J gave up 4 bases, with 26 bases separating them. Written as DNA, the CDR3 is TGTGCCAGCAGCTCCCTCCGTCCCCTTAGTAGGGAGACTTACAATGAGCAGTTCTTC. The encoded protein is CASSSLRPLSRETYNEQFF. Full variable domain (missing parts from reference TRBV7-2 and TRBJ2-1): GAGVSQSPSNKVTEKGKDVELRCDPISGHTALYWYRQSLGQGLEFLIYFQGNSAPDKSGLPSDRFSAERTGGSVSTLTIQRTQQEDSAVYLCASSSLRPLSRETYNEQFFGPGTRLTVL.

This clonotype was counted a few times. V gene TRBV7-2 combines with J gene TRBJ2-5; TRBD2 agrees at 11 bases. CDR3 size: 17 residues. The V and J ends lost 8 bases and 6 bases, in that order; junction bases with no gene match: 17. Germline loops: CDR1 SGHTA, CDR2 FQGNSA. Here the CDR3 reads CASRTSVAGGPSKTQYF. In nucleotides, the CDR3 is TGTGCCAGCCGAACTTCCGTAGCGGGGGGGCCGTCAAAGACCCAGTACTTC.

This clonotype was counted only a few times. This chain connects TRBV11-2 to TRBJ2-1; 9 bases agree with TRBD1. CDR1 and CDR2 (germline): SGHAT, FQNNGV. V was pared by 5 bases and J by 5 bases, with 4 bases of the junction left unmatched. There are 14 residues in the CDR3. The CDR3 DNA follows: TGTGCCAGCAGCCCAGGACAGGGGAACAATGAGCAGTTCTTC. Encoded protein: CASSPGQGNNEQFF.

CDR3 nucleotide sequence: TGTGCCAGCAGCGTTGGAACTCACAATGAGCAGTTCTTC. Encoded protein: CASSVGTHNEQFF. The V and J genes are TRBV9 and TRBJ2-1; D remains unclear. V lost 2 bases, J lost 5 bases, and 8 bases lay in between. The CDR3 consists of 13 residues. Germline V lookup: CDR1 SGDLS, CDR2 YYNGEE.

The CDR3 coding sequence is TGTGCCAGCAGCCTGGAGGGACTAGCTTCCTACAATGAGCAGTTCTTC. This translates into CASSLEGLASYNEQFF. The chain combines TRBV7-3 with TRBJ2-1; 9 bases agree with TRBD2. The germline CDR1 and CDR2 sequences are SGHTA and FQGTGA. Germline trimming cut 5 bases from V and 1 base from J; bases unmatched to any gene: 6. The CDR3 covers 16 residues.

CDR3 nucleotide sequence: TGTGCCAGTAGTACAACAGTCGTCTATGGCTACACCTTC. Its translation: CASSTTVVYGYTF. The chain joins TRBV19 to TRBJ1-2; D gene ambiguous. V gave up 4 bases and J gave up 4 bases, with 10 bases separating them. The CDR3 consists of 13 residues. The germline V gene has CDR1 LNHDA and CDR2 SQIVND (reference sequence).

V and J are TRBV3-1 and TRBJ1-2; D is unresolved. V lost 2 bases, J lost 4 bases, and 14 bases lay in between. Germline CDR1 LGHDT, CDR2 YNNKEL (reference sequence). This CDR3 is built from 15 residues. CDR3 residues: CASSQNMRESYGYTF. The CDR3 DNA sequence: TGTGCCAGCAGCCAAAACATGAGGGAATCCTATGGCTACACCTTC.

The gene calls are TRBV5-1 and TRBJ2-7; TRBD1 matches at 10 bases. Germline V gene data show CDR1 as SGHRS and CDR2 as YFSETQ. CDR3 length: 16 amino acids. The V and J ends lost 0 bases and 4 bases, in that order; junction bases with no gene match: 7. The CDR3 nucleotides read TGCGCCAGCAGCTTGGACGGGGACAGGGGATTTTACGAGCAGTACTTC. Amino acid sequence: CASSLDGDRGFYEQYF.

Many counts were recorded for this clonotype. V usage is TRBV15 and J usage is TRBJ2-1; 10 bases agree with TRBD2. Germline lookup yields CDR1 LNHNV and CDR2 YYDKDF (reference sequence). This CDR3 has 18 residues. Unmatched junction bases numbered 6, after V lost 1 base and J lost 0 bases. Written as DNA, the CDR3 is TGTGCCACCAGCAGAGCCCTAGCGGGGGCGCGCTCCTACAATGAGCAGTTCTTC. It is translated as CATSRALAGARSYNEQFF.

This clonotype was counted only a few times. The chain joins TRBV11-2 to TRBJ1-5; 7 bases match TRBD1. The CDR3 is 14 amino acids. Germline assignment: CDR1 SGHAT and CDR2 FQNNGV. Trimming cost V 5 bases and J 4 bases; bases outside gene matches: 5. CDR3 in DNA: TGTGCCAGCAGCCCCAGACAGGGAAATCAGCCCCAGCATTTT. Translated: CASSPRQGNQPQHF. Based on the CDR3 plus reference TRBV11-2 and TRBJ1-5, the full variable domain is EAGVAQSPRYKIIEKRQSVAFWCNPISGHATLYWYQQILGQGPKLLIQFQNNGVVDDSQLPKDRFSAERLKGVDSTLKIQPAKLEDSAVYLCASSPRQGNQPQHFGDGTRLSIL.

This clonotype was seen many times. This chain connects TRBV9 to TRBJ2-1; TRBD2 might be the D (5 bases). Germline V gives CDR1 SGDLS, CDR2 YYNGEE. The V end was cut by 0 bases, the J end by 10 bases, with 11 bases between. The CDR3 is 13 amino acids. CDR3 nucleotide sequence: TGTGCCAGCAGCGTAGGGGGTCGAGGGGAGCAGTTCTTC. This translates into CASSVGGRGEQFF.

This clonotype was seen more than once but under ten times. The V gene is TRBV6-6, the J gene TRBJ1-4; D gene uncertain. The CDR3 has 14 amino acids. The ends were cut back, 8 bases at V and 0 bases at J, with 10 bases in the middle. Germline CDR1 MNHNY, CDR2 SVGAGI (reference sequence). CDR3 bases: TGTGCCAGCTCGCCCTATGCAACTAATGAAAAACTGTTTTTT. Translated: CASSPYATNEKLFF.